The 9 T cell receptor beta chains below were found in one sample sequenced in a study of beta chain features in type 1 diabetes. As every portion of the isolated RNA was reverse transcribed, the sequencing read expressed TCRB transcripts. TCRdb's copy holds only in-frame clones and misses some; the assay was immunoSEQ multiplex PCR. The sample lists about 290,000 clones; 8% were seen once. The sequenced sample was central memory CD4+ T cells from blood. These receptors originate from a woman under 30 in good health.

This chain connects TRBV9 to TRBJ1-6; D not resolved. Trimming took off 3 bases at V and 9 bases at J, with 19 bases between the two ends. This CDR3 spans 16 amino acids. The V gene's germline CDR1 is SGDLS and CDR2 YYNGEE. CDR3 loop: CASSATVGGIGSPLHF. CDR3 nucleotides: TGTGCCAGCAGCGCGACGGTTGGTGGCATCGGTTCACCCCTCCACTTT.

The V call is TRBV29-1, the J call TRBJ1-1; TRBD1 is a possible D gene (5 bases). V lost 7 bases to trimming and J lost 4 bases, with 13 bases between them. Per the germline V gene, CDR1 is SQVTM and CDR2 is ANQGSEA. The length of the CDR3 is 12 residues. For the CDR3, the DNA is TGCAGCGGCAGGACAAGGGTCACTGAAGCTTTCTTT. Translation: CSGRTRVTEAFF.

This clone was seen a few times. J is TRBJ1-5 and V is TRBV10-3, with D possibly matching TRBD1 (5 bases). This CDR3 comprises 15 residues. V was trimmed by 3 bases and J by 7 bases, leaving 16 bases between them. Per the germline V gene, CDR1 is ENHRY and CDR2 is SYGVKD. The CDR3 is CAISEAGTFYQPQHF. The CDR3 nucleotides are TGTGCCATCAGTGAAGCCGGGACCTTCTACCAGCCCCAGCATTTT.

This clone was seen ten or more times. V gene TRBV6-5 combines with J gene TRBJ2-7; tentative D call: TRBD2 (5 bases). Germline CDR1 reads MNHEY; CDR2 reads SVGAGI. The CDR3 covers 13 residues. V was clipped by 2 bases and J by 8 bases, with 13 bases between them. The CDR3 loop reads CASSYEAGGKQYV. The CDR3 nucleotides are TGTGCCAGCAGTTACGAGGCGGGTGGTAAGCAGTACGTC.

The CDR3 protein is CAISVDRPYTDTQYF. The CDR3, as DNA: TGTGCCATCAGTGTCGACAGGCCCTACACAGATACGCAGTATTTT. The chain combines TRBV10-3 with TRBJ2-3; D might be TRBD1 (6 bases). Per the germline V gene, CDR1 is ENHRY and CDR2 is SYGVKD. The V gene lost 4 bases and the J gene lost 2 bases, with 13 bases spanning the gap. The CDR3 spans 15 residues.

V is TRBV5-5 and J is TRBJ2-1; maybe TRBD2 (5 bases). The germline CDR1 and CDR2 sequences are SGHKS and YYEKEE (reference sequence). V was cut by 2 bases and J by 7 bases, with 19 bases left in between. This CDR3 region has 16 residues. The CDR3 sequence is CASSFPTGSDRNEQFF. CDR3 coding DNA: TGTGCCAGCAGCTTCCCCACGGGATCCGATCGGAATGAGCAGTTCTTC.

This clone has only a few counts. Other DNA sequences from this sample encode an identical CDR3 as well. The gene calls are TRBV28 and TRBJ2-7; 9 bases map to TRBD2. V lost 3 bases to trimming and J lost 6 bases; unmatched junction nucleotides: 0. Germline CDR1 reads MDHEN; CDR2 reads SYDVKM. CDR3 size: 12 residues. The CDR3 sequence is CASSLRGGEQYV. CDR3 nucleotide sequence: TGTGCCAGCAGTTTGCGGGGGGGCGAGCAGTACGTC.

The chain couples TRBV7-2 to TRBJ1-2; D is perhaps TRBD1 (6 bases). In germline, CDR1 is SGHTA, CDR2 FQGNSA. This CDR3 contains 16 residues. Trimming removed 1 base at V and 4 bases at J, with 16 bases between. The CDR3 nucleotides are TGTGCCAGCAGCTTAGATCGCGGGGGCCTGGGCTATGGCTACACCTTC. Protein sequence: CASSLDRGGLGYGYTF.

The sample holds a few counts of this clone. The chain uses TRBV25-1 and TRBJ2-3; 7 bases match TRBD2. There are 17 residues in the CDR3. J lost 1 base, V lost 7 bases, and 14 bases had no gene match. The germline CDR1 and CDR2 sequences are MGHDK and SYGVNS. The CDR3 region is CASKRSTGGKGTDTQYF. CDR3 DNA sequence: TGTGCCAGCAAACGAAGTACGGGGGGTAAAGGCACAGATACGCAGTATTTT.